This TCR beta chain was found in a study of shared clonotypes between healthy human individuals. V was clipped by 8 bases and J by 0 bases; unmatched bases: 11. Looked up from germline, CDR1 is SGDLS and CDR2 is YYNGEE. The CDR3 length is 18 residues. The study, taken as a whole, reports: Measured sharing among donors was expected to vary with sequencing depth. Researchers found naive subsets generally carried larger estimated richness than memory subsets.

CD8 cells regarded as naive lacked CD45RO, were positively chosen for CCR7, and omitted terminally differentiated effector memory CD45RA+ cells. Of note for this clone: Its antigen is unidentified.

At deep level, the assay was performed. Some clones are missing from TCRdb's copy, which holds only in-frame ones; the method was immunoSEQ multiplex PCR. Of about 2 million clones in the sample, about 95% were seen once. Material for sequencing was naive CD8+ T cells sorted from blood. The sequence derives from a man in his late teens or twenties in good health. The V gene is TRBV9, the J gene TRBJ2-6; 10 nucleotides align to TRBD2. The CDR3 DNA reads TGTGCCAGGACACAACCCCCTAGCGGGAGCTCTGGGGCCAACGTCCTGACTTTC. It yields the protein CARTQPPSGSSGANVLTF.